The 15 T cell receptor beta chains below come from one sample, sequenced in a study of cytomegalovirus exposure and HLA in healthy donors. PCR employed 60 Vbeta and 13 Jbeta primers. Assay: immunoSEQ multiplex PCR; the TCRdb copy retains only in-frame clones and omits some. The table has about 77,000 clones, roughly 75% seen once. Sample: PBMCs. The receptors were sampled from a woman aged 40-49 years in good health and CMV-seronegative.

In DNA, the CDR3 is TGTGCCAGCAGCGTAGCGACAGGGTACCAAGAGACCCAGTACTTC. The encoded protein is CASSVATGYQETQYF. The rearrangement uses TRBV9 and TRBJ2-5; 7 bases are a match to TRBD1. This CDR3 has 15 residues. Trimming removed 0 bases from V and 0 bases from J; junction bases left unmatched: 2. Germline CDR1 reads SGDLS; CDR2 reads YYNGEE.

The chain recombines TRBV5-8 with TRBJ2-7, with D possibly TRBD2 on 7 matching bases. The CDR3 has 14 amino acids. V lost 0 bases, J lost 2 bases, and 9 bases lay in between. Per the germline V gene, CDR1 is SGHTS and CDR2 is YDEGEE. CDR3 region: CASSLAGGPYEQYF. CDR3 sequence (DNA): TGTGCCAGCAGCTTGGCCGGGGGGCCCTACGAGCAGTACTTC.

The chain has TRBV5-1 and TRBJ2-2; 8 bases are shared with TRBD1. The CDR3 runs 18 residues. Germline V gives CDR1 SGHRS, CDR2 YFSETQ. The J segment lost 6 bases and the V segment lost 4 bases, leaving 17 bases of the junction unmatched. CDR3 region: CASSLGQGNTKDAGELFF. CDR3 DNA sequence: TGCGCCAGCAGCCTCGGACAGGGCAATACTAAGGACGCCGGGGAGCTGTTTTTT.

For the CDR3, the DNA is TGCGCCAGCAGCTTGGCAGGGGCTAAAGAGACCCAGTACTTC. Its protein is CASSLAGAKETQYF. The J gene is TRBJ2-5, the V gene TRBV5-1; tentative D call: TRBD1 (6 bases). CDR1 and CDR2 (germline): SGHRS, YFSETQ. The CDR3 runs 14 residues. V lost 0 bases and J lost 3, with 9 bases in between. Complete variable domain (other parts from reference TRBV5-1 and TRBJ2-5): KAGVTQTPRYLIKTRGQQVTLSCSPISGHRSVSWYQQTPGQGLQFLFEYFSETQRNKGNFPGRFSGRQFSNSRSEMNVSTLELGDSALYLCASSLAGAKETQYFGPGTRLLVL.

This sequence joins TRBV2 and TRBJ1-2; perhaps TRBD1 as D (5 bases). This CDR3 comprises 14 residues. The germline V gene encodes CDR1 SNHLY and CDR2 FYNNEI. The V and J ends lost 3 bases and 6 bases respectively, with 14 bases between them. The CDR3 protein is CASSEGWGPHGYTF. As DNA, the CDR3 is TGTGCCAGCAGTGAGGGATGGGGCCCCCATGGCTACACCTTC.

The chain carries TRBV6-6 and TRBJ2-3; 9 positions agree with TRBD1. The germline V gene encodes CDR1 MNHNY and CDR2 SVGAGI (reference sequence). The CDR3 length is 14 residues. The J segment lost 4 bases and the V segment lost 5 bases, leaving 4 bases of the junction unmatched. DNA of the CDR3: TGTGCCAGCAGTACAGGGGGCTACGCAGATACGCAGTATTTT. Its protein is CASSTGGYADTQYF.

The V and J genes are TRBV7-9 and TRBJ1-4; TRBD1 aligns across 10 bases. Germline CDR1 and CDR2: SEHNR and FQNEAQ (reference sequence). The CDR3 totals 17 residues. V shed 5 bases and J 3 bases; nucleotides not matched to a gene: 9. In DNA form, the CDR3 reads TGTGCCAGCAGCCCCCCGGACAGGGGGTCGGCTAATGAAAAACTGTTTTTT. It codes for CASSPPDRGSANEKLFF.

V usage is TRBV7-2 and J usage is TRBJ2-3; 7 bases agree with TRBD1. The junction had 7 bases not matched to a gene; V was cut back by 5 bases and J by 2 bases. This CDR3 contains 15 residues. CDR1 and CDR2 (germline): SGHTA, FQGNSA. For the CDR3, the DNA is TGTGCCAGCAGCGGACAGGCCGGATTCACAGATACGCAGTATTTT. Amino acid sequence: CASSGQAGFTDTQYF.

The CDR3 DNA sequence: TGCGCCAGCAGCGCGATACAGGGGTTCTCTGAAGCTTTCTTT. It codes for CASSAIQGFSEAFF. This rearrangement joins TRBV5-1 to TRBJ1-1, with 7 bases identical to TRBD1. Germline-derived CDR1 and CDR2 are SGHRS and YFSETQ. V lost 4 bases to trimming and J lost 6 bases; unmatched junction nucleotides: 9. The CDR3 runs to 14 residues.

The rearrangement joins TRBV27 to TRBJ2-7, with 10 bases aligning to TRBD1. Trimming took 4 bases from V and 6 from J; bases not matched to a gene: 6. CDR3 length: 14 residues. Germline loops: CDR1 MNHEY, CDR2 SMNVEV (reference sequence). CDR3 protein: CASSYGTGDSEQYF. For the CDR3, the DNA is TGTGCCAGCAGTTACGGGACAGGGGACTCCGAGCAGTACTTC.

V is TRBV14 and J is TRBJ2-5; 10 nucleotides agree with TRBD2. CDR3 size: 16 residues. With 3 bases clipped from V and 1 base from J, the junction kept 5 bases outside the gene matches. The germline gives CDR1 SGHDN, CDR2 FVKESK. The CDR3 bases are TGTGCCAGCAGCCATGGGCGGACTAGCGGCCAAGAGACCCAGTACTTC. Protein sequence: CASSHGRTSGQETQYF.

The genes are TRBV30 and TRBJ1-5; possibly TRBD1 for D (6 bases). V dropped 2 bases and J dropped 5 bases, with 10 bases sitting between them. The germline V gene has CDR1 GTSNPN and CDR2 SVGIG (reference sequence). The CDR3 sequence is 13 residues long. The CDR3 nucleotides read TGTGCCTGGAGTAGGGACATTCATCAGCCCCAGCATTTT. Its translation is CAWSRDIHQPQHF.

The chain employs TRBV28 and TRBJ2-3; 7 bases line up with TRBD1. Trimming took 5 bases from V and 0 from J; bases not matched to a gene: 8. Looked up from germline, CDR1 is MDHEN and CDR2 is SYDVKM. There are 16 residues in the CDR3. In DNA form, the CDR3 reads TGTGCCAGCAGTGCCTGGGACAGACCTAGCACAGATACGCAGTATTTT. Its protein product is CASSAWDRPSTDTQYF.

The CDR3 loop is CSVSVGVVDYEQYF. DNA for the CDR3: TGCAGCGTCAGCGTTGGAGTAGTGGACTACGAGCAGTACTTC. The genes are TRBV29-1 and TRBJ2-7; the D is unclear. The V end lost 6 bases, the J end lost 3 bases, and 18 bases lay between the germline ends. The CDR3 covers 14 residues. The germline gives CDR1 SQVTM, CDR2 ANQGSEA.

This chain connects TRBV29-1 to TRBJ2-5, with TRBD2 matching over 9 bases. The J call may be in error: the DNA end matches TRBJ2-7 better. CDR3 length equals 12 residues. CDR1 and CDR2 (germline): SQVTM, ANQGSEA. As DNA, the CDR3 is TGCAGCGTTCTTCTAGCGGGAACCGAGCAGTACTTC. As protein: CSVLLAGTEQYF.